This is a list of T cell receptor beta chains from one sample in a study of cytomegalovirus exposure and HLA in healthy donors. Libraries were prepared by immunoSEQ multiplex PCR; TCRdb keeps only in-frame clonotypes and omits some of them. The sample holds 150,000 to 200,000 clones, around 80% seen once. The specimen was PBMCs. The receptors derive from a woman in her twenties or thirties in good health and CMV-seronegative. CDR3s include the opening cysteine and the closing phenylalanine or tryptophan. The D gene is left open where the match is weak. Expanded clones get a size class; other rows say once, few or many, or leave the size out.

NA	16	TRBV27	NA	TRBJ2-7	TGTGCCAGCAGTCTCCGCGCCAGGGCGAGAACCTACGAGCAGTACTTC	CASSLRARARTYEQYF
NA	14	TRBV5-4	TRBD2	TRBJ2-3	TGTGCCAGCAGCTTCACTAGCGAAACAGATACGCAGTATTTT	CASSFTSETDTQYF
NA	15	TRBV28	NA	TRBJ1-5	TGTGCCAGCAGTCCAGAGGTCGGGGGCAATCAGCCCCAGCATTTT	CASSPEVGGNQPQHF
NA	18	TRBV4-2	TRBD1	TRBJ2-6	TGTGCCAGCAGCCAAGCCGGGACAGGGGCTGTTGGGGCCAACGGCCTGACTTTC	CASSQAGTGAVGANGLTF
NA	19	TRBV4-2	TRBD1	TRBJ1-4	TGTGCCAGCAGCCAAGAGACAAGGGGGCAGATTCTTACTAATGAAAAACTGTTTTTT	CASSQETRGQILTNEKLFF
NA	15	TRBV5-1	TRBD1	TRBJ1-2	TGCGCCAGCAGCCAAGACCCGGGACAGGGCTATGGCTACACCTTC	CASSQDPGQGYGYTF
NA	15	TRBV7-2	TRBD1	TRBJ1-1	TGTGCCAGCAGCCCCCTACAGGGGTTGGCGCCTGAAGCTTTCTTT	CASSPLQGLAPEAFF
few	14	TRBV30	TRBD2	TRBJ2-5	TGTGCCTGGGTCCCCCGGGAGGGCCAAGAGACCCAGTACTTC	CAWVPREGQETQYF
NA	13	TRBV30	TRBD2	TRBJ2-3	TGTGCCTGGAGGCCTAGCGGCCCAGATACGCAGTATTTT	CAWRPSGPDTQYF
NA	14	TRBV7-3	TRBD1	TRBJ2-3	TGTGCCAGCAGCTTAAAGACAGGGACAGATACGCAGTATTTT	CASSLKTGTDTQYF
NA	14	TRBV6-1	NA	TRBJ1-2	TGTGCCAGCAGCGCGCCAGGACAGAGCTATGGCTGCACCTTC	CASSAPGQSYGCTF
NA	15	TRBV5-1	TRBD2	TRBJ2-4	TGCGCCAGTGCAGCGACTAGCGGAGGCGGGAACATTCAGTACTTC	CASAATSGGGNIQYF
NA	13	TRBV27	NA	TRBJ1-1	TGTGCCAGCAGTCCGCAGGACGGACATGAAGCTTTCTTT	CASSPQDGHEAFF
NA	14	TRBV28	TRBD1	TRBJ1-4	TGTGCCAGCAGGTTAGACAGGGTTCGTGAAAAACTGTTTTTT	CASRLDRVREKLFF
NA	18	TRBV7-3	NA	TRBJ2-6	TGTGCCAGCAGCCCTCTACTCGACGGATACTCTGGGGCCAACGGCCTGACTTTC	CASSPLLDGYSGANGLTF
once	17	TRBV4-1	NA	TRBJ2-4	TGCGCCAGCAGCCAATCCAGGACAGAGCTAGCCAAAAACAGTCAGTACTTC	CASSQSRTELAKNSQYF
few	19	TRBV4-3	TRBD2	TRBJ2-5	TGCGCCAGCAGCCAAGATTGGATAGCGGGGGGGCATTTACTTGAGACCCAGTACTTC	CASSQDWIAGGHLLETQYF
NA	15	TRBV28	TRBD1	TRBJ1-6	TGTGCCAGCAGTGGGACAGGGGGGCCCAATTCACCCCTCCACTTT	CASSGTGGPNSPLHF
once	15	TRBV11-2	TRBD1	TRBJ1-2	TGTGCCAGCAGCATACCGGGACAGGTTGGGGGTGGCTACACCTTC	CASSIPGQVGGGYTF
NA	15	TRBV4-1	TRBD2	TRBJ2-2	TGCGCCAGCAGCATAGCGGGGGGGAACACCGGGGAGCTGTTTTTT	CASSIAGGNTGELFF
NA	16	TRBV4-3	NA	TRBJ2-2	TGCGCCAGCAGCCAAGCTGCGAGACAGAGTACCGGGGAGCTGTTTTTT	CASSQAARQSTGELFF
NA	15	TRBV27	TRBD2	TRBJ2-1	TGTGCCAGCAGCCGAGGGGGACTAGCGGGAGATCATCGGTTCTTC	CASSRGGLAGDHRFF
NA	13	TRBV2	NA	TRBJ2-1	TGTGCCAGCAGTGATGGGAGGTACAATGAGCAGTTCTTC	CASSDGRYNEQFF
NA	15	TRBV27	NA	TRBJ2-1	TGTGCCAGCAGTGTGACTAGTAGCCCCTACAATGAGCAGTTCTTC	CASSVTSSPYNEQFF
few	13	TRBV29-1	TRBD2	TRBJ2-3	TGCAGCGTTAAAGCGGGGGGAACAGATACGCAGTATTTT	CSVKAGGTDTQYF
once	17	TRBV5-1	NA	TRBJ2-1	TGCGCCAGCAGCTTGGACCCCGCCGGGAGCTCCTACAATGAGCAGTTCTTC	CASSLDPAGSSYNEQFF